These 5 T cell receptor beta chains originate from one sample sequenced in a study of CD8+ T cells in alopecia areata. RNA was extracted and reverse transcribed into cDNA as the sequencing template. Sequenced by immunoSEQ multiplex PCR; TCRdb stores in-frame clones only, minus some. The table shows about 180,000 clones, with approximately 53% occurring only once. Regarding treatment: oral pan-JAK inhibitor, 5-10 mg twice daily. This material consisted of CD8+ T cells sorted from blood, taken at week 24, from a patient treated with tofacitinib. All receptors derive from a human donor with alopecia areata.

The chain recombines TRBV29-1 with TRBJ1-1, with 7 bases matching TRBD1. The CDR3 consists of 11 residues. Germline V gene sequence: CDR1 SQVTM, CDR2 ANQGSEA. Trimming took 7 bases from V and 10 from J; bases not matched to a gene: 9. CDR3 sequence: CSADRRGVAFF. CDR3 sequence (DNA): TGCAGCGCGGACAGGAGGGGAGTAGCTTTCTTT.

The gene calls are TRBV7-8 and TRBJ2-1; D not certain. Trimming took off 1 base at V and 5 bases at J, with 6 bases between the two ends. CDR3 length equals 13 residues. Germline CDR1 and CDR2: SGHVS and FQNEAQ. In nucleotides, the CDR3 is TGTGCCAGCAGCTTAGGGCCGAACAATGAGCAGTTCTTC. Its translation is CASSLGPNNEQFF.

The chain has TRBV13 and TRBJ2-3; D uncertain. The CDR3 extends over 13 amino acids. Germline CDR1 PRHDT, CDR2 FYEKMQ (reference sequence). V was trimmed by 1 base and J by 4 bases, leaving 6 bases between them. DNA of the CDR3: TGTGCCAGCAGCTTAGAGTCGTCAGATACGCAGTATTTT. Its protein product is CASSLESSDTQYF.

This clone was observed a few times. The CDR3 DNA follows: TGTGCCAGCAGCCAAAAGGGGGCCGGGGGCTACACCTTC. Amino acids: CASSQKGAGGYTF. The gene calls are TRBV14 and TRBJ1-2; 7 bases agree with TRBD1. This CDR3 has 13 amino acids. V was pared by 2 bases and J by 8 bases, with 5 bases of the junction left unmatched. In germline, CDR1 is SGHDN, CDR2 FVKESK.

This chain joins TRBV2 and TRBJ1-6; D gene uncertain. Germline assignment: CDR1 SNHLY and CDR2 FYNNEI. Trimming stripped 3 bases from V and 8 bases from J, with 14 bases between. This CDR3 comprises 15 residues. CDR3 nucleotides: TGTGCCAGCAGTGAGGCGTCGGGGAGGGATTCACCCCTCCACTTT. This encodes CASSEASGRDSPLHF.